This TCR beta chain was sequenced during a study of blood T cell repertoires in COVID-19 (dated by TCRdb to between 2020 and 2021). Turning to the overall study: Collaborator samples came from the United States, Italy and Spain and covered acute and convalescent phases of COVID-19. The samples were drawn from two sources: the first 160 participants of the ongoing ImmuneRACE study, and 1,000 to 1,500 subjects contributed by 6 global collaborators. The dataset comprised deeply sampled blood TCRbeta repertoires from subjects exposed to, actively infected with, or recovered from COVID-19. The material from the prospective study consisted of cDNA or gDNA derived from T cells, B-cell-depleted T cells, or PBMCs. Sample metadata almost always included a de-identified subject ID, COVID-19 status, age in years and sex. A freely available public database, intended as a resource for researchers studying the immune response to SARS-CoV-2, is where the repertoires were released. HLA class I and class II types, where available, came from metadata supplied by the sample provider rather than from assay-based typing. Broader findings and caveats from the paper: Clinical and demographic metadata were provided uncurated, with the amount varying by source and participant.

Enrolling through a virtual design, the prospective study's participants ranged in age from roughly 18 to 95 years and lived across about two dozen United States geographic areas. In the prospective study, cohorts were assigned on the basis of participant-reported clinical history obtained from a screening survey and a study questionnaire. Exposed participants had been in contact, within 2 weeks of entering the study, with a person who had a PCR-confirmed or clinician-diagnosed case of COVID-19. In the prospective study, mobile phlebotomists collected whole blood, serum and a nasopharyngeal or oropharyngeal swab from each participant. Additional blood draws and questionnaires over an approximately two-month period could optionally be provided by prospective study participants. Before DNA extraction, prospective study blood samples were shipped either frozen or at room temperature. TCRbeta CDR3 regions were amplified from genomic DNA using the immunoSEQ Assay, a bias-controlled multiplex PCR. The paper's processing steps were these. Nucleated cell counts per sample were estimated from amplification of reference gene primers within the assay. To quantify the absolute abundance of each unique TCRbeta CDR3 rearrangement, sequence reads were collapsed and filtered. For each sample, productive Simpson clonality was calculated as the square root of Simpson's diversity index over productive rearrangements. TCRdb's version of the immuneACCESS table is confined to in-frame rearrangements and falls short of the full clone set. An unresolved V gene accounts for under half of the shortfall where checked; the remainder is of unknown origin. V and J calls and clone size are those listed in that table; D and trimming were worked out from the DNA. The sample includes about 350,000 clones, with around nine tenths observed a single time. The biggest ten clones account for 0.85% to 1.3% of the sample.

V loses 0 bases of germline sequence and J loses 1 base, and the interval between the two ends is 10 bases. Including cysteine and phenylalanine, the CDR3 has 15 amino acids. Here the CDR3 DNA is all that survives: 45 bases in frame from base 1. According to the germline V gene (reference sequence), CDR1 reads GTSNPN and CDR2 reads SVGIG. As to this clone: Its antigen remains undetermined. Base qualities were left out, and no much larger clone turns up one base away.

This clonotype originated in a woman in her 30s who had been exposed to COVID-19. The rearranged chain carries TRBV30 and TRBJ2-1; the D gene is perhaps TRBD2, on 5 matching bases. Sequenced: PBMCs or T cells enriched from blood (not recorded which). The DNA sequence is TGTGCCTGGAGTGTCCCGGAGGTATCCTACAATGAGCAGTTCTTC. This codes for CAWSVPEVSYNEQFF.